What follows is one T cell receptor (beta chain) and its context. CD45RO negativity and positive selection for CCR7 defined naive CD8 cells, a population that excluded terminally differentiated effector memory CD45RA+ cells. Data came from immunoSEQ multiplex PCR; TCRdb stores just in-frame clones and leaves some out. Of roughly 770,000 clones in the sample, 95% to 97% were seen once. The data are from a study of shared clonotypes between healthy human individuals. On the study more broadly: Aged between 18 and 49, the donors were a couple of women and three men.

The CDR3 runs to 13 residues. Trimming pared 6 bases from V and 4 bases from J, leaving 11 bases between. CDR1 is MNHEY and CDR2 is SVGAGI in the germline V gene. What was sequenced was naive CD8+ T cells sorted from blood. This chain uses TRBV6-5 with TRBJ2-3; D could derive from TRBD1 or TRBD2 (5 bases each). The clonotype was recovered from a man aged 25-45 years in good health. The CDR3 nucleotides read TGTGCCAGCAGCCCCGGGACCGCAGATACGCAGTATTTT. Residues: CASSPGTADTQYF.